This T cell receptor (beta chain) is drawn from a study of blood T cell repertoires in COVID-19. V trimming: 4 bases; J trimming: 2 bases; junction bases outside the gene matches: 15. This CDR3 spans 18 amino acids. Germline-derived CDR1 and CDR2 are GTSNPN and SVGIG (reference sequence). Original processing methods: The assay estimated nucleated cells by amplifying reference gene primers. Clones were sequenced by immunoSEQ multiplex PCR, and TCRdb holds only the in-frame ones, with some missing. Clonal size and the V and J genes are those of that table, whereas D and trimming came from the DNA. Of 450,000 or so clones in the sample, approximately 90% were seen once.

The gene calls are TRBV30 and TRBJ2-2; TRBD2 agrees at 8 bases. The receptor was derived from a man aged 18 to 29 with COVID-19, enrolled during active disease. The specimen was peripheral blood. The CDR3 nucleotides read TGTGCCTGGACTTTTATACTAGCGGCACAAACTAACACCGGGGAGCTGTTTTTT. Its translation: CAWTFILAAQTNTGELFF. Full variable domain (missing parts from reference TRBV30 and TRBJ2-2): SQTIHQWPATLVQPVGSPLSLECTVEGTSNPNLYWYRQAAGRGLQLLFYSVGIGQISSEVPQNLSASRPQDRQFILSSKKLLLSDSGFYLCAWTFILAAQTNTGELFFGEGSRLTVL.